The 14 T cell receptor beta chains below come from one sample, sequenced in a study of radiation and T cells in renal cell carcinoma. Specified time point: blood 4 weeks post-SBRT, at nephrectomy. Treatment denoted: 15 Gy SBRT to primary tumor, nephrectomy 4 weeks later. The data were produced by immunoSEQ multiplex PCR, yet TCRdb's version contains in-frame clones alone and is incomplete. The sample shows 80,000 or so clones, roughly 87% of them seen only once. Sample: blood, taken from a patient whose treatment included radiotherapy and nephrectomy. The origin of the receptors is a woman aged 70-85 years with renal cell carcinoma.

The V gene is TRBV5-1, the J gene TRBJ1-1; no reliable D call. The CDR3 loop spans 14 amino acids. Germline-derived CDR1 and CDR2 are SGHRS and YFSETQ. Trimming removed 1 base at V and 1 base at J, with 8 bases between. CDR3 loop: CASSLNPPNTEAFF. DNA for the CDR3: TGCGCCAGCAGCTTGAATCCGCCGAACACTGAAGCTTTCTTT.

The V call is TRBV10-3, the J call TRBJ1-1, with TRBD1 matching 10 bases. The J segment lost 0 bases and the V segment lost 8 bases, leaving 12 bases of the junction unmatched. The length of the CDR3 is 17 residues. Per germline, CDR1 ENHRY and CDR2 SYGVKD. This CDR3 is CAIRKTGGAGLNTEAFF. The DNA of the CDR3 is TGTGCCATCCGGAAGACAGGGGGCGCCGGCCTGAACACTGAAGCTTTCTTT.

J is TRBJ1-2 and V is TRBV19; D is ambiguous. This CDR3 contains 15 residues. Trimming stripped 7 bases from V and 4 bases from J, with 19 bases between. Per the germline V gene, CDR1 is LNHDA and CDR2 is SQIVND (reference sequence). The CDR3 protein is CASIPSGREAYGYTF. CDR3 nucleotide sequence: TGTGCCAGTATCCCCTCGGGTCGGGAAGCCTATGGCTACACCTTC. The full variable domain, its missing parts supplied by reference TRBV19 and TRBJ1-2, is DGGITQSPKYLFRKEGQNVTLSCEQNLNHDAMYWYRQDPGQGLRLIYYSQIVNDFQKGDIAEGYSVSREKKESFPLTVTSAQKNPTAFYLCASIPSGREAYGYTFGSGTRLTVV.

This clone was detected once. This rearrangement joins TRBV4-3 to TRBJ2-3; 12 nucleotides match TRBD2. The CDR3 contains 19 residues. V was pared by 2 bases and J by 0 bases, with 9 bases of the junction left unmatched. The V gene's germline CDR1 is LGHNA and CDR2 YSLEER. CDR3 in amino acids: CASSQHTTGTSGSTDTQYF. As DNA, the CDR3 is TGCGCCAGCAGCCAACACACTACCGGGACTAGCGGGAGCACAGATACGCAGTATTTT.

The chain carries TRBV7-2 and TRBJ1-6, with a tentative D call TRBD1 (5 bases). CDR1 SGHTA and CDR2 FQGNSA come from the germline V gene. The CDR3 covers 14 residues. Trimming left V 8 bases short and J 9 bases short, with 17 bases between. The CDR3 sequence: CASRQGQGGSPLHF. CDR3 coding DNA: TGTGCCAGCCGCCAGGGCCAGGGAGGTTCACCCCTCCACTTT.

The chain recombines TRBV5-6 with TRBJ1-1; the D is unclear. V was pared by 1 base and J by 2 bases, with 9 bases between. The CDR3 is 14 amino acids. Germline V CDR1 and CDR2: SGHDT, YYEEEE. The CDR3 loop reads CASSLMATNTEAFF. DNA for the CDR3: TGTGCCAGCAGCTTGATGGCTACTAACACTGAAGCTTTCTTT.

V is TRBV19 and J is TRBJ2-3; D is ambiguous. Trimming removed 7 bases from V and 1 base from J, with 12 bases in between. CDR1 and CDR2 (germline): LNHDA, SQIVND (reference sequence). The CDR3 totals 14 residues. The CDR3 sequence: CASTLGRGTDTQYF. The CDR3, as DNA: TGTGCCAGTACCCTCGGACGGGGCACAGATACGCAGTATTTT.

The V call is TRBV5-5, the J call TRBJ1-3; no reliable D call. Germline CDR1 reads SGHKS; CDR2 reads YYEKEE (reference sequence). This CDR3 region has 14 residues. V was cut by 7 bases and J by 2 bases, with 13 bases left in between. The CDR3: CASAPWQTGNTIYF. The CDR3 nucleotides are TGTGCCAGCGCTCCCTGGCAGACTGGAAACACCATATATTTT.

This chain connects TRBV6-6 to TRBJ1-5; possibly TRBD1 for D (5 bases). The CDR3 totals 16 residues. The V gene lost 5 bases and the J gene lost 10 bases, with 24 bases spanning the gap. The germline CDR1 and CDR2 sequences are MNHNY and SVGAGI (reference sequence). The CDR3 nucleotides are TGTGCCAGCAGTGCGGGGACGGGACTTCGAATACGTCCCCAGCATTTT. It yields the protein CASSAGTGLRIRPQHF.

The chain combines TRBV25-1 with TRBJ1-6; D remains ambiguous. Germline-derived CDR1 and CDR2 are MGHDK and SYGVNS. Trimming pared 3 bases from V and 7 bases from J, leaving 19 bases between. The CDR3 sequence is 17 residues long. CDR3: CASSDPTQNSRNSPLHF. The CDR3 bases are TGTGCCAGCAGTGACCCCACTCAAAACAGCAGGAATTCACCCCTCCACTTT.

This rearrangement joins TRBV10-3 to TRBJ2-2; no firm D call. Germline V gene data show CDR1 as ENHRY and CDR2 as SYGVKD. V lost 3 bases and J 5 bases, leaving 16 bases between the germline ends. The CDR3 is 16 amino acids. Written as DNA, the CDR3 is TGTGCCATCAGTGAAGGTCTAGGCCCTTGGACCGGGGAGCTGTTTTTT. The encoded protein is CAISEGLGPWTGELFF.

This chain links TRBV7-8 with TRBJ1-5, with TRBD1 matching 11 bases. CDR1 and CDR2 from the germline V gene are SGHVS and FQNEAQ. With V trimmed by 4 bases and J by 1 base, 3 bases remained unmatched. The CDR3 has 16 amino acids. CDR3 loop: CASSWTGGGSNQPQHF. CDR3 nucleotide sequence: TGTGCCAGCAGCTGGACAGGGGGCGGGAGCAATCAGCCCCAGCATTTT.

The chain uses TRBV4-1 and TRBJ2-2; 7 nucleotides agree with TRBD1. J lost 0 bases, V lost 4 bases, and 8 bases had no gene match. This CDR3 contains 17 residues. From germline, CDR1 is MGHRA and CDR2 YSYEKL. This CDR3 is CASSLTQGVANTGELFF. The CDR3 region has the DNA TGCGCCAGCAGCCTCACTCAGGGGGTTGCGAACACCGGGGAGCTGTTTTTT.

This rearrangement joins TRBV4-3 to TRBJ1-3; perhaps TRBD1 as D (5 bases). There are 14 residues in the CDR3. With 5 bases removed from V and 0 bases from J, the gap between germline ends came to 8 bases. Germline CDR1 reads LGHNA; CDR2 reads YSLEER. The CDR3 region is CASSGGYSGNTIYF. In DNA, the CDR3 is TGCGCCAGCAGCGGGGGTTACTCTGGAAACACCATATATTTT.